Included here is one TCR beta chain sequence, with context. Its antigen remains unknown. This sample was included in a study of OX40 agonist ivuxolimab in advanced cancers. Overall study results and limits: Still undetermined is the antigen specificity of the expanded peripheral T cells.

The CDR3 spans 13 residues. With 0 bases removed from V and 10 bases from J, the gap between germline ends came to 12 bases. Germline CDR1 is MGHRA and CDR2 is YSYEKL. TCRdb keeps only in-frame clones here, not all; method: immunoSEQ multiplex PCR. This table has under 85,000 clones, around 85% appearing once. V gene TRBV4-1 combines with J gene TRBJ1-1, with D possibly being TRBD1 (5 bases). Sample: CD4+ or CD8+ T cells sorted from blood, taken in a trial of the OX40 agonist ivuxolimab. This clonotype was obtained from an adult with an advanced solid tumor such as melanoma, head and neck, liver or kidney cancer. DNA for the CDR3: TGCGCCAGCAGCCAAGAAATAGGGGATGGAGCTTTCTTT. Translation: CASSQEIGDGAFF.